The 6 T cell receptor beta chains below were found in one sample sequenced in a study of shared clonotypes between healthy human individuals (dated by TCRdb to 2019 to 2021). Preparation of the library involved the immunoSEQ multiplex PCR assay. Not all clones reach the TCRdb copy of this immuneACCESS table, which keeps in-frame sequences only. Checked studies attribute under half of the gap to unresolved V genes and leave the rest unexplained. This sample has about 700,000 clones in its table, and 74% of those were observed once. The leading ten clones occupy less than 2% of the sample. Sequencing used memory CD4+ T cells sorted from blood. Reading the label with the study, this specimen's cell subset or site is: CD45RA-negative fraction. The receptors were sampled from a woman aged 25 to 39 in good health.

The rearrangement uses TRBV28 and TRBJ1-1; maybe TRBD1 (5 bases). Trimming removed 1 base from V and 6 bases from J, with 6 bases in between. This CDR3 has 12 amino acids. Germline V CDR1 and CDR2: MDHEN, SYDVKM. The CDR3 here is CASSLSGPEAFF. CDR3 coding DNA: TGTGCCAGCAGTTTATCGGGACCTGAAGCTTTCTTT.

The V gene is TRBV28, the J gene TRBJ1-1, with 8 bases matching TRBD1. Losses at the gene ends were 4 bases for V and 9 bases for J; bases not matched to a gene: 19. From germline, CDR1 is MDHEN and CDR2 SYDVKM. The CDR3 totals 17 residues. The CDR3 DNA reads as TGTGCCAGCAGTTCTCCAGATTCGCGGACAGGGTTGGGCAAAGCTTTCTTT. This gives the protein CASSSPDSRTGLGKAFF.

This clone was found a few times. Other DNA sequences from this sample encode an identical CDR3 as well. The chain links TRBV19 to TRBJ1-5; maybe TRBD1 (5 bases). Germline values: CDR1 LNHDA, CDR2 SQIVND (reference sequence). This CDR3 spans 15 amino acids. The germline V and J ends were trimmed by 1 base and 1 base, with 8 bases remaining between them. Here the CDR3 DNA reads TGTGCCAGTAGTATAGGCGGGGGGAGCAATCAGCCCCAGCATTTT. Translating gives CASSIGGGSNQPQHF. Based on the CDR3 plus reference TRBV19 and TRBJ1-5, the full variable domain is DGGITQSPKYLFRKEGQNVTLSCEQNLNHDAMYWYRQDPGQGLRLIYYSQIVNDFQKGDIAEGYSVSREKKESFPLTVTSAQKNPTAFYLCASSIGGGSNQPQHFGDGTRLSIL.

This clone was counted only a few times. The chain uses TRBV30 and TRBJ2-7; perhaps TRBD1 as D (5 bases). Trimming removed 1 base at V and 6 bases at J, with 13 bases between. The CDR3 totals 13 residues. From germline, CDR1 is GTSNPN and CDR2 SVGIG (reference sequence). CDR3 in DNA: TGTGCCTGGAGTGCCACCGACAGTCTCGAGCAGTACTTC. Its protein product is CAWSATDSLEQYF.

Comments on this clone: Other DNA sequences from this sample encode an identical CDR3 as well. The gene calls are TRBV19 and TRBJ1-5; D gene unclear. V was clipped by 3 bases and J by 1 base, with 4 bases between them. CDR1 and CDR2 (germline): LNHDA, SQIVND (reference sequence). The CDR3 spans 13 residues. CDR3 nucleotide sequence: TGTGCCAGTAGTATTGAAAGCAATCAGCCCCAGCATTTT. Residues: CASSIESNQPQHF.

The chain combines TRBV2 with TRBJ1-2; a weak D match, TRBD1 (5 bases). Germline V lookup: CDR1 SNHLY, CDR2 FYNNEI. The germline V and J ends were trimmed by 7 bases and 7 bases, with 13 bases remaining between them. There are 12 residues in the CDR3. CDR3 sequence (DNA): TGTGCCAGCAAAGGGGATGATCGTGGCTACACCTTC. It encodes CASKGDDRGYTF.